The clone carrying this T cell receptor (beta chain) was counted a few times. Its antigen is undetermined. The source of the sample is a study of T cells in Graves' hyperthyroidism and ophthalmopathy. The wider study: Peripheral blood was taken when the disease was first diagnosed, before any treatment began. Study-wide results and limits: Most thyroid-expanded clonotypes above 0.001 were also found in blood. A model of 13 V-J pairs discriminated ophthalmopathy from stable hyperthyroidism.

From germline, CDR1 is MDHEN and CDR2 SYDVKM. Trimming removed 0 bases at V and 0 bases at J, with 6 bases between. The CDR3 loop spans 16 amino acids. Template material for amplifying TCR beta CDR3 regions consisted of RNA transcripts. Initially, a first-round RT-PCR of the TCR CDR3 employed the HTBI primer set. MiXCR, applied by TCRdb to the multiplex PCR reads, yields one record per CDR3 protein. The data contain about 560,000 distinct CDR3 sequences, about 14% of them seen just once; the ten biggest clones take up about 14%. Uncontrolled infection, other autoimmune disease, pregnancy or lactation barred patients from enrollment.

The source of this sequence is a woman between 40 and 55 years old with Graves' hyperthyroidism. This sequence joins TRBV28 and TRBJ2-6; unclear D gene. Material for sequencing was blood. CDR3 amino acids: CASSLWDDSGANVLTF. In DNA, the CDR3 is TGTGCCAGCAGTTTATGGGACGACTCTGGGGCCAACGTCCTGACTTTC.